The rows below give T cell receptor beta chains drawn from one sample of a study of cytomegalovirus exposure and HLA in healthy donors. Libraries were prepared by immunoSEQ multiplex PCR; TCRdb keeps only in-frame clonotypes and omits some of them. The sample shows about 150,000 clones, approximately 89% of them seen only once. Source material: PBMCs. These receptors were obtained from a woman between 18 and 30 years old in good health and CMV-seropositive. CDR3s include the opening cysteine and the closing phenylalanine or tryptophan. The D gene is left open where the match is weak. The size of a clone is reported for some rows only, either as once, few or many, or as a class for expanded clones.

clone size: .
D gene: TRBD1
J gene: TRBJ2-3
V gene: TRBV14
CDR3 protein: CASSFGQGHSTDTQYF
CDR3 DNA: TGTGCCAGCAGCTTCGGACAGGGCCATAGCACAGATACGCAGTATTTT

clone size: .
D gene: .
J gene: TRBJ2-2
V gene: TRBV30
CDR3 protein: CAWDGGHDTGELFF
CDR3 DNA: TGTGCCTGGGACGGGGGGCATGACACCGGGGAGCTGTTTTTT

clone size: .
D gene: TRBD2
J gene: TRBJ2-7
V gene: TRBV11-2
CDR3 protein: CASSSLRLAGTYEQYF
CDR3 DNA: TGTGCCAGCAGCTCCCTCCGGCTAGCGGGGACTTACGAGCAGTACTTC

clone size: .
D gene: .
J gene: TRBJ2-7
V gene: TRBV7-9
CDR3 protein: CASSLGGSYTYEQYF
CDR3 DNA: TGTGCCAGCAGCTTAGGCGGCAGTTACACCTACGAGCAGTACTTC

clone size: .
D gene: TRBD2
J gene: TRBJ2-3
V gene: TRBV28
CDR3 protein: CASSFSLMTSGEGDTQYF
CDR3 DNA: TGTGCCAGCAGTTTCAGTCTTATGACTAGCGGGGAGGGAGATACGCAGTATTTT

clone size: .
D gene: .
J gene: TRBJ1-1
V gene: TRBV30
CDR3 protein: CAWTTGNTEAFF
CDR3 DNA: TGTGCCTGGACCACAGGGAACACTGAAGCTTTCTTT

clone size: .
D gene: TRBD1
J gene: TRBJ2-7
V gene: TRBV19
CDR3 protein: CASRDRGNEQYF
CDR3 DNA: TGTGCCAGCCGGGACAGGGGGAACGAGCAGTACTTC

clone size: .
D gene: .
J gene: TRBJ2-1
V gene: TRBV10-3
CDR3 protein: CAISESTGNEQFF
CDR3 DNA: TGTGCCATCAGTGAGTCGACAGGCAATGAGCAGTTCTTC

clone size: .
D gene: .
J gene: TRBJ2-1
V gene: TRBV28
CDR3 protein: CASSDSRGSYNEQFF
CDR3 DNA: TGTGCCAGCAGTGACTCGAGGGGGTCCTACAATGAGCAGTTCTTC

clone size: .
D gene: TRBD2
J gene: TRBJ2-5
V gene: TRBV5-6
CDR3 protein: CASSLIGFTGTSGFLTQYF
CDR3 DNA: TGTGCCAGCAGCTTGATCGGTTTTACCGGGACTAGCGGGTTCTTGACCCAGTACTTC

clone size: .
D gene: TRBD1
J gene: TRBJ2-1
V gene: TRBV10-3
CDR3 protein: CAIRRQGEGNEQFF
CDR3 DNA: TGTGCCATCAGACGACAGGGGGAGGGCAATGAGCAGTTCTTC

clone size: .
D gene: TRBD1
J gene: TRBJ2-5
V gene: TRBV6-4
CDR3 protein: CASSDEYLGDRGGETQYF
CDR3 DNA: TGTGCCAGCAGTGACGAGTATCTAGGGGACAGGGGGGGAGAGACCCAGTACTTC

clone size: .
D gene: .
J gene: TRBJ2-7
V gene: TRBV7-8
CDR3 protein: CASSLTPRDEQYF
CDR3 DNA: TGTGCCAGCAGCTTAACCCCCCGGGACGAGCAGTACTTC

clone size: .
D gene: .
J gene: TRBJ2-7
V gene: TRBV2
CDR3 protein: CASKKDRSPYEQYF
CDR3 DNA: TGTGCCAGCAAAAAGGACAGATCTCCCTACGAGCAGTACTTC

clone size: .
D gene: .
J gene: TRBJ1-2
V gene: TRBV7-8
CDR3 protein: CASSLLPGNYGYTF
CDR3 DNA: TGTGCCAGCAGCTTATTGCCAGGGAACTATGGCTACACCTTC

clone size: .
D gene: TRBD1
J gene: TRBJ1-1
V gene: TRBV10-3
CDR3 protein: CAIRERTVQGAPNAEAFF
CDR3 DNA: TGTGCCATCAGGGAACGCACTGTACAGGGGGCGCCTAACGCTGAAGCTTTCTTT

clone size: once
D gene: TRBD1
J gene: TRBJ1-5
V gene: TRBV6-5
CDR3 protein: CATSTGDQPQHF
CDR3 DNA: TGTGCCACCAGTACAGGGGATCAGCCCCAGCATTTT

clone size: .
D gene: TRBD1
J gene: TRBJ2-1
V gene: TRBV7-2
CDR3 protein: CASSLEQGAGYNEQFF
CDR3 DNA: TGTGCCAGCAGCTTAGAACAGGGGGCCGGCTACAATGAGCAGTTCTTC

clone size: .
D gene: .
J gene: TRBJ1-2
V gene: TRBV5-4
CDR3 protein: CASSRLGAITYGYTF
CDR3 DNA: TGTGCCAGCAGCCGGTTAGGGGCCATAACTTATGGCTACACCTTC

clone size: .
D gene: .
J gene: TRBJ2-1
V gene: TRBV28
CDR3 protein: CASTSPFSNEQFF
CDR3 DNA: TGTGCCAGCACCTCTCCCTTCTCCAATGAGCAGTTCTTC

clone size: few
D gene: TRBD1
J gene: TRBJ1-6
V gene: TRBV5-4
CDR3 protein: CASSQDRGNSPLHF
CDR3 DNA: TGTGCCAGCAGCCAGGACAGGGGGAATTCACCCCTCCACTTT

clone size: .
D gene: TRBD1
J gene: TRBJ2-2
V gene: TRBV15
CDR3 protein: CATSRGDRGNTGELFF
CDR3 DNA: TGTGCCACCAGCAGGGGGGACAGGGGTAACACCGGGGAGCTGTTTTTT

clone size: .
D gene: TRBD1
J gene: TRBJ2-7
V gene: TRBV7-2
CDR3 protein: CASSWGQGDYEQYF
CDR3 DNA: TGTGCCAGCAGCTGGGGACAGGGGGACTACGAGCAGTACTTC

clone size: .
D gene: .
J gene: TRBJ1-3
V gene: TRBV14
CDR3 protein: CASSQGANTIYF
CDR3 DNA: TGTGCCAGCAGCCAGGGAGCAAACACCATATATTTT

clone size: .
D gene: TRBD2
J gene: TRBJ2-7
V gene: TRBV28
CDR3 protein: CASNERGGNYEQYF
CDR3 DNA: TGTGCCAGCAATGAGCGGGGGGGTAACTACGAGCAGTACTTC

clone size: .
D gene: TRBD2
J gene: TRBJ2-2
V gene: TRBV4-1
CDR3 protein: CASSQGLAGAGELFF
CDR3 DNA: TGCGCCAGCAGCCAAGGGCTAGCGGGGGCCGGGGAGCTGTTTTTT

clone size: .
D gene: TRBD1
J gene: TRBJ1-3
V gene: TRBV7-9
CDR3 protein: CASSLAELQGKRAGNTIYF
CDR3 DNA: TGTGCCAGCAGCTTAGCGGAATTACAGGGGAAAAGGGCTGGAAACACCATATATTTT

clone size: .
D gene: TRBD1
J gene: TRBJ2-7
V gene: TRBV6-5
CDR3 protein: CASRQGQAYEQYF
CDR3 DNA: TGTGCCAGCAGACAAGGACAGGCCTACGAGCAGTACTTC

clone size: .
D gene: .
J gene: TRBJ1-5
V gene: TRBV28
CDR3 protein: CASSSRDQPQHF
CDR3 DNA: TGTGCCAGCAGTTCGAGGGATCAGCCCCAGCATTTT

clone size: .
D gene: .
J gene: TRBJ1-1
V gene: TRBV30
CDR3 protein: CAWSRGGRPNTEAFF
CDR3 DNA: TGTGCCTGGAGTCGGGGGGGGAGACCGAACACTGAAGCTTTCTTT

clone size: .
D gene: TRBD2
J gene: TRBJ2-7
V gene: TRBV27
CDR3 protein: CASSRGGTGGYEQYF
CDR3 DNA: TGTGCCAGCAGTCGCGGAGGGACGGGAGGCTACGAGCAGTACTTC

clone size: .
D gene: .
J gene: TRBJ2-5
V gene: TRBV28
CDR3 protein: CASRHRQETQYF
CDR3 DNA: TGTGCCAGCCGCCACAGACAAGAGACCCAGTACTTC

clone size: .
D gene: .
J gene: TRBJ1-1
V gene: TRBV12-5
CDR3 protein: CATMRDVNTEAFF
CDR3 DNA: TGTGCTACGATGAGGGATGTAAACACTGAAGCTTTCTTT

clone size: .
D gene: .
J gene: TRBJ2-1
V gene: TRBV2
CDR3 protein: CASRPRNSGIYNEQFF
CDR3 DNA: TGTGCCAGCAGACCAAGGAATAGCGGAATATACAATGAGCAGTTCTTC

clone size: .
D gene: .
J gene: TRBJ2-5
V gene: TRBV6-6
CDR3 protein: CASSPRIISYGTQYF
CDR3 DNA: TGTGCCAGCAGTCCCAGGATAATAAGTTACGGGACCCAGTACTTC

clone size: once
D gene: .
J gene: TRBJ2-5
V gene: TRBV6-5
CDR3 protein: CASSYSGATEETQYF
CDR3 DNA: TGTGCCAGCAGTTACTCGGGGGCGACAGAAGAGACCCAGTACTTC

clone size: .
D gene: .
J gene: TRBJ1-1
V gene: TRBV29-1
CDR3 protein: CSVAPRGTEAFF
CDR3 DNA: TGCAGCGTCGCACCCAGGGGAACTGAAGCTTTCTTT

clone size: .
D gene: .
J gene: TRBJ1-4
V gene: TRBV6-6
CDR3 protein: CASRSQGTNEKLFF
CDR3 DNA: TGTGCCAGCAGATCACAGGGAACTAATGAAAAACTGTTTTTT

clone size: .
D gene: .
J gene: TRBJ2-3
V gene: TRBV5-3
CDR3 protein: CAGLGGDAIADTQYF
CDR3 DNA: TGTGCCGGCTTGGGCGGGGATGCTATCGCAGATACGCAGTATTTT

clone size: .
D gene: .
J gene: TRBJ1-2
V gene: TRBV6-5
CDR3 protein: CASSYIGGDNYGYTF
CDR3 DNA: TGTGCCAGCAGTTATATTGGGGGCGATAACTATGGCTACACCTTC

clone size: .
D gene: .
J gene: TRBJ2-3
V gene: TRBV10-3
CDR3 protein: CAISETVLNTQYF
CDR3 DNA: TGTGCCATCAGTGAGACTGTGTTGAATACGCAGTATTTT

clone size: .
D gene: .
J gene: TRBJ1-4
V gene: TRBV9
CDR3 protein: CASSVEGERDEKLFF
CDR3 DNA: TGTGCCAGCAGCGTAGAGGGAGAGCGGGATGAAAAACTGTTTTTT

clone size: .
D gene: TRBD2
J gene: TRBJ2-2
V gene: TRBV27
CDR3 protein: CASSPASGGKNTGELFF
CDR3 DNA: TGTGCCAGCAGTCCAGCCAGCGGGGGGAAAAACACCGGGGAGCTGTTTTTT

clone size: .
D gene: .
J gene: TRBJ1-1
V gene: TRBV6-6
CDR3 protein: CASSGGATEAFF
CDR3 DNA: TGTGCCAGCAGTGGAGGGGCCACTGAAGCTTTCTTT

clone size: .
D gene: .
J gene: TRBJ1-6
V gene: TRBV5-1
CDR3 protein: CASSLDISPLHF
CDR3 DNA: TGCGCCAGCAGCTTGGACATTTCACCCCTCCACTTT

clone size: .
D gene: .
J gene: TRBJ2-2
V gene: TRBV7-6
CDR3 protein: CASSSRDGSGELFF
CDR3 DNA: TGTGCCAGCAGCTCCCGGGACGGGAGCGGGGAGCTGTTTTTT

clone size: .
D gene: .
J gene: TRBJ1-5
V gene: TRBV5-6
CDR3 protein: CASSLTGQENQPQHF
CDR3 DNA: TGTGCCAGCAGCTTGACAGGGCAGGAGAATCAGCCCCAGCATTTT

clone size: .
D gene: TRBD1
J gene: TRBJ2-7
V gene: TRBV27
CDR3 protein: CASSSPGTGDYEQYF
CDR3 DNA: TGTGCCAGCAGTTCGCCCGGGACAGGGGACTACGAGCAGTACTTC

clone size: .
D gene: .
J gene: TRBJ1-4
V gene: TRBV11-2
CDR3 protein: CASSPRRGPNEKLFF
CDR3 DNA: TGTGCCAGCAGCCCGAGACGGGGTCCCAATGAAAAACTGTTTTTT

clone size: once
D gene: TRBD1
J gene: TRBJ2-3
V gene: TRBV4-2
CDR3 protein: CASSRSLTGGLEDTQYF
CDR3 DNA: TGTGCCAGCAGCCGCAGCTTGACAGGGGGTCTAGAAGATACGCAGTATTTT

clone size: .
D gene: .
J gene: TRBJ2-2
V gene: TRBV27
CDR3 protein: CASILSSGEMNTGELFF
CDR3 DNA: TGTGCCAGCATATTATCATCAGGGGAAATGAACACCGGGGAGCTGTTTTTT

clone size: .
D gene: .
J gene: TRBJ1-5
V gene: TRBV9
CDR3 protein: CASSVEGEGGPQHF
CDR3 DNA: TGTGCCAGCAGCGTAGAGGGGGAAGGAGGCCCCCAGCATTTT